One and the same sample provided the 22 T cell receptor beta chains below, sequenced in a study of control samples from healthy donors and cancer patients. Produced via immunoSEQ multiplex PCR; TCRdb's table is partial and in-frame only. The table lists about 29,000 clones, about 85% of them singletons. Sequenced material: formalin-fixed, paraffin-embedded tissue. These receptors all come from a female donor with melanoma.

Here the CDR3 DNA reads TGTGCCTGGAGTCCACCGGGCGTCGGGGTTGGGGGAAACACCATATATTTT. It is translated as CAWSPPGVGVGGNTIYF. The J gene is TRBJ1-3, the V gene TRBV30; D remains unclear. CDR1 is GTSNPN and CDR2 is SVGIG in the germline V gene (reference sequence). V was clipped by 2 bases and J by 4 bases, with 21 bases between them. The length of the CDR3 is 17 residues.

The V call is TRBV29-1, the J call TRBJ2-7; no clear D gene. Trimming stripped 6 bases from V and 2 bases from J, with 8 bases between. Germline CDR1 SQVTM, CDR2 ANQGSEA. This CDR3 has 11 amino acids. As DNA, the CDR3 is TGCAGCGTCGTCTCAGCCTACGAGCAGTACTTC. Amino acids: CSVVSAYEQYF.

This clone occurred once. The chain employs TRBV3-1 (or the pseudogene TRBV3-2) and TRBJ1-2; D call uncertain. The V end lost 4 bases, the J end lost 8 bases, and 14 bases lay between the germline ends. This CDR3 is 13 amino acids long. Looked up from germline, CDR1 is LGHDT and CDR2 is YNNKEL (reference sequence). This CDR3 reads CASSRPGSYGYTF. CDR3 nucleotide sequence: TGTGCCAGCAGCCGACCGGGGTCCTACGGCTACACCTTC.

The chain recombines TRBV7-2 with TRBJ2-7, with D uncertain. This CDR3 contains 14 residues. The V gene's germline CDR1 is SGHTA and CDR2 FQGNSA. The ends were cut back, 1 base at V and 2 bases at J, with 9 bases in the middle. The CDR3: CASSLEVAAYEQYF. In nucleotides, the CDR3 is TGTGCCAGCAGCTTAGAGGTAGCAGCCTACGAGCAGTACTTC.

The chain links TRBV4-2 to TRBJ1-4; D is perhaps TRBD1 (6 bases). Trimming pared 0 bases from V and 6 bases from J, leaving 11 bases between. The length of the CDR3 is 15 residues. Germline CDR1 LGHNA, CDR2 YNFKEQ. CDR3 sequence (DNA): TGTGCCAGCAGCCAAGATAGGGGGGCCGATGAAAAACTGTTTTTT. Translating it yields CASSQDRGADEKLFF.

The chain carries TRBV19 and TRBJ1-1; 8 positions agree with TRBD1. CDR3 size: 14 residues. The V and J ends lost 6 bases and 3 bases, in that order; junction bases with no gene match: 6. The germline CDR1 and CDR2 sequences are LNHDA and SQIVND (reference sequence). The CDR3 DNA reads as TGTGCCAGTAGCACAGGGGGGATGGACACTGAAGCTTTCTTT. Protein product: CASSTGGMDTEAFF.

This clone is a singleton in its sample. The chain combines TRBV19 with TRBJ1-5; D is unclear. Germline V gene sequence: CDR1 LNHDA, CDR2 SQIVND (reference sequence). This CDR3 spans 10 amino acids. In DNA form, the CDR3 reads TGTGCTTCTGGAAATCAGCCCCAGCATTTT. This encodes CASGNQPQHF. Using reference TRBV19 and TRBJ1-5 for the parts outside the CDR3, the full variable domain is DGGITQSPKYLFRKEGQNVTLSCEQNLNHDAMYWYRQDPGQGLRLIYYSQIVNDFQKGDIAEGYSVSREKKESFPLTVTSAQKNPTAFYLCASGNQPQHFGDGTRLSIL.

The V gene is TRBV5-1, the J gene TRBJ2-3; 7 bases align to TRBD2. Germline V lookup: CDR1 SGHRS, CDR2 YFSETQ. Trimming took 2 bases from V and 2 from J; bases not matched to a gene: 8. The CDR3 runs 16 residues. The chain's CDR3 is CASSFRRLAVTDTQYF. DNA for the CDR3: TGCGCCAGCAGCTTCCGTAGGCTAGCGGTCACAGATACGCAGTATTTT.

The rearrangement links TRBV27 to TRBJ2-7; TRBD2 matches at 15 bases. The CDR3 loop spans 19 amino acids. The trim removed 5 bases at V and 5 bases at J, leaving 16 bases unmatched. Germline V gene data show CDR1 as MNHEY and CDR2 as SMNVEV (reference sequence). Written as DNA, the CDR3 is TGTGCCAGCAGTCCGCTTCACGGACTAGCGGGAGGGCTTTTCGACGAGCAGTACTTC. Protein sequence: CASSPLHGLAGGLFDEQYF.

CDR3 in amino acids: CASSIGGNGYTF. CDR3 sequence (DNA): TGTGCCAGTAGTATAGGGGGGAATGGCTACACCTTC. The chain has TRBV19 and TRBJ1-2, with D perhaps matching TRBD1 (5 bases). V gave up 1 base and J gave up 6 bases, with 6 bases separating them. The CDR3 length is 12 residues. Germline V gives CDR1 LNHDA, CDR2 SQIVND (reference sequence). Full variable domain (remainder filled in from reference TRBV19 and TRBJ1-2): DGGITQSPKYLFRKEGQNVTLSCEQNLNHDAMYWYRQDPGQGLRLIYYSQIVNDFQKGDIAEGYSVSREKKESFPLTVTSAQKNPTAFYLCASSIGGNGYTFGSGTRLTVV.

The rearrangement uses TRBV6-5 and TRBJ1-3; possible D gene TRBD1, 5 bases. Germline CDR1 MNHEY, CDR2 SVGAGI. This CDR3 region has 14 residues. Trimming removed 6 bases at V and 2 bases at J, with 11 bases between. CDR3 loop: CASSQGRAGNTIYF. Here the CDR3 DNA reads TGTGCCAGCAGCCAAGGCAGGGCTGGAAACACCATATATTTT.

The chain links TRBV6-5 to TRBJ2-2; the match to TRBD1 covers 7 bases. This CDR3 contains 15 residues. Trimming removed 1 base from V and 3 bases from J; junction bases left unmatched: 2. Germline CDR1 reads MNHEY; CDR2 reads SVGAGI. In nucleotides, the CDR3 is TGTGCCAGCAGTTACTACAGGGGAGACACCGGGGAGCTGTTTTTT. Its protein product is CASSYYRGDTGELFF.

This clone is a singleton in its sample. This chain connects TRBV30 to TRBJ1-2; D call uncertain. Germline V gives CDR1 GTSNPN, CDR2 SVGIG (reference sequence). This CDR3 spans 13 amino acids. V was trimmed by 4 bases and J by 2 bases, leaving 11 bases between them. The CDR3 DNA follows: TGTGCCTGGACGCCGGGCCTGAACTATGGCTACACCTTC. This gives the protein CAWTPGLNYGYTF. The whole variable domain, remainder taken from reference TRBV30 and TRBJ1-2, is SQTIHQWPATLVQPVGSPLSLECTVEGTSNPNLYWYRQAAGRGLQLLFYSVGIGQISSEVPQNLSASRPQDRQFILSSKKLLLSDSGFYLCAWTPGLNYGYTFGSGTRLTVV.

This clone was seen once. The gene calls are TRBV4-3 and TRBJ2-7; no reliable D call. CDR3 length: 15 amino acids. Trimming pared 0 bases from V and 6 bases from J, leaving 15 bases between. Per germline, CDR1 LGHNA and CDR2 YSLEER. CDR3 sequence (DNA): TGCGCCAGCAGCCAAGATGCTAGTAGGGCGTCCGAGCAGTACTTC. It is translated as CASSQDASRASEQYF.

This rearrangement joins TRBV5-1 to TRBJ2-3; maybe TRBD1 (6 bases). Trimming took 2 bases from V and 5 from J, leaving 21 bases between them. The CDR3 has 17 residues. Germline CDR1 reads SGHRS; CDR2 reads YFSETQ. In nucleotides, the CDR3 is TGCGCCAGCAGCTTAATTACAGGGTTAGGAACCAAAGATACGCAGTATTTT. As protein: CASSLITGLGTKDTQYF.

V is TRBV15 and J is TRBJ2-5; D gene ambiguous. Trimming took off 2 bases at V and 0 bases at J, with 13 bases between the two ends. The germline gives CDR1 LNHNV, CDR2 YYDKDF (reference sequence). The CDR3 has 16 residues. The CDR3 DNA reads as TGTGCCACCAGCAGATCGGTAGTAACAGACCAAGAGACCCAGTACTTC. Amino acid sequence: CATSRSVVTDQETQYF. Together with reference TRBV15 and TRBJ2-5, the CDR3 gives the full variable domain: DAMVIQNPRYQVTQFGKPVTLSCSQTLNHNVMYWYQQKSSQAPKLLFHYYDKDFNNEADTPDNFQSRRPNTSFCFLDIRSPGLGDTAMYLCATSRSVVTDQETQYFGPGTRLLVL.

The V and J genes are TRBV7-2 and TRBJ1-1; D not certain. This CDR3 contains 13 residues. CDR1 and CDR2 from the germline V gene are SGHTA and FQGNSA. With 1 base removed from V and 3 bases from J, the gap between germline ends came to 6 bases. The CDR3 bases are TGTGCCAGCAGCTTAGGCAGGTACACTGAAGCTTTCTTT. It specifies CASSLGRYTEAFF.

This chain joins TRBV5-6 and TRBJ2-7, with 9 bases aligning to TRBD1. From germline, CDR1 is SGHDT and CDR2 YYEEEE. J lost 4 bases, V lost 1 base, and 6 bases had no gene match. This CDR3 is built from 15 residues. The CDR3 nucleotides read TGTGCCAGCAGCTTGCGGGACAGGGCTTGGTACGAGCAGTACTTC. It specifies CASSLRDRAWYEQYF.

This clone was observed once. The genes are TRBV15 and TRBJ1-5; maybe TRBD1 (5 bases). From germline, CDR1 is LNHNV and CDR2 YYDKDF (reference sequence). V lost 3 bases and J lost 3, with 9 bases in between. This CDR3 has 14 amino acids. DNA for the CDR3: TGTGCCACCAGCAGGGACACCCTCAATCAGCCCCAGCATTTT. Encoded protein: CATSRDTLNQPQHF.

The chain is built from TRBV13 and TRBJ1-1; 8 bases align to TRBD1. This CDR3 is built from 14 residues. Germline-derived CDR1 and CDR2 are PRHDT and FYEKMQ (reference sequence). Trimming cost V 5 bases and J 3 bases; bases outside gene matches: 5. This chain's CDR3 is CASSPGTGYTEAFF. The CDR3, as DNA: TGTGCCAGCAGCCCCGGGACAGGATACACTGAAGCTTTCTTT. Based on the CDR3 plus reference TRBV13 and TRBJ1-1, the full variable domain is AAGVIQSPRHLIKEKRETATLKCYPIPRHDTVYWYQQGPGQDPQFLISFYEKMQSDKGSIPDRFSAQQFSDYHSELNMSSLELGDSALYFCASSPGTGYTEAFFGQGTRLTVV.

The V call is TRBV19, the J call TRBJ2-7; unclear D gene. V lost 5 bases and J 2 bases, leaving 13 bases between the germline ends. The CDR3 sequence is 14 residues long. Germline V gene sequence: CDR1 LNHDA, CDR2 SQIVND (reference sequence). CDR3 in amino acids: CASSPGVMPYEQYF. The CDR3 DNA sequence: TGTGCCAGTAGTCCTGGGGTAATGCCCTACGAGCAGTACTTC.

CDR3 in DNA: TGTGCCAGCAGCGCCCCCGGACTCAACGACTTATACAATGAGCAGTTCTTC. This encodes CASSAPGLNDLYNEQFF. The rearrangement links TRBV21-1 to TRBJ2-1; the D call of TRBD2 is as the table states it, not checked on the DNA. TRBV21-1 is an annotated pseudogene. The CDR3 is 17 amino acids.